This T cell receptor beta chain came from a study of T cells in tuberculosis. CDR3 size: 17 residues. Germline V lookup: CDR1 SGHDN, CDR2 FVKESK. TCRdb's copy holds only in-frame clones and misses some; the assay was immunoSEQ multiplex PCR. The data contain tens of thousands of clones, 70% to 85% of them singletons. To note about this clone: A junction end diverges from the germline sequence, so it may reflect a read error. The sample contains more than one DNA sequence encoding this CDR3.

Time point: new active TB diagnosis, blood taken before or within 7 days of starting treatment. Active tuberculosis patients were new diagnoses, HIV-seronegative, South African, and aged 18 years or older. The chain combines TRBV14 with TRBJ2-2; perhaps TRBD2 as D (5 bases). The TCR sequence derives from an adult with tuberculosis. The specimen comprised PBMCs, sampled at tuberculosis diagnosis. CDR3 sequence reads: CASSQDSPGWYTGELFF. The CDR3 DNA reads TGTGCCAGCAGCCAAGACAGTCCGGGGTGGTACACCGGAGAGCTGTTTTTT. Filled out from reference TRBV14 and TRBJ2-2, the complete variable domain reads EAGVTQFPSHSVIEKGQTVTLRCDPISGHDNLYWYRRVMGKEIKFLLHFVKESKQDESGMPNNRFLAERTGGTYSTLKVQPAELEDSGVYFCASSQDSPGWYTGELFFGEGSRLTVL.